This is a list of T cell receptor beta chains from one sample in a study of T-cell reconstitution after alpha-beta-depleted transplantation in children. MiXCR, applied by TCRdb to the PCR reads, yields one record per CDR3 protein. Of 240,000 or so distinct CDR3 sequences in the sample, around 12% are singletons; the top ten hold 2.6%. The specimen comprised PBMCs from the stem cell graft donor, sampled from the stem cell graft. The receptors shown here come from a human donor who donated a stem cell graft to a child with acute lymphoblastic leukemia. Both conserved end residues are part of each CDR3. D genes are given only for firm matches. Rows give clone size only sometimes, using once, few, many, or a class for an expanded clone.

TRBJ2-7	TRBV7-8	NA	many	TGTGCCAGCAGCCAAGGGGCGGCAGAGCAGTACTTC	CASSQGAAEQYF
TRBJ1-3	TRBV28	NA	many	TGTGCCAGCACCCCGGGGTCCTCTGGAAACACCATATATTTT	CASTPGSSGNTIYF
TRBJ1-1	TRBV12-3/TRBV12-4	NA	many	TGTGCCAGCAGCGGGGGGGGCCCTGAAGCTTTCTTT	CASSGGGPEAFF
TRBJ2-7	TRBV5-1	TRBD2	NA	TGCGCCAGCAGCTTGGTCCCCGGGACTAGCGGGCTTCGCTCCTACGAGCAGTACTTC	CASSLVPGTSGLRSYEQYF
TRBJ1-2	TRBV3-1	NA	NA	TGTGCCAGCAGCCAAGATAAAGGGTGGAATAGTGGCTACACCTTC	CASSQDKGWNSGYTF
TRBJ1-5	TRBV7-9	TRBD1	many	TGTGCCAGCAGCTTAGGGGCAGGGGGAAGATACAATCAGCCCCAGCATTTT	CASSLGAGGRYNQPQHF
TRBJ1-1	TRBV5-5	TRBD1	many	TGTGCCAGCAGCTTGGCCAACAGGGGGCCGAACACTGAAGCTTTCTTT	CASSLANRGPNTEAFF
TRBJ2-5	TRBV5-4	NA	many	TGTGCCAGCACCGGGGCCCAAGAGACCCAGTACTTC	CASTGAQETQYF
TRBJ2-7	TRBV12-3/TRBV12-4	NA	many	TGTGCCAGCACCTCGGGGGCCGAGCAGTACTTC	CASTSGAEQYF
TRBJ1-6	TRBV10-1	NA	many	TGCGCCAGCAGTGACGGAGTCTCACCCCTCCACTTT	CASSDGVSPLHF
TRBJ1-5	TRBV10-3	NA	NA	TGTGCCATCAGTGAGTCAGGGCAGGGAGGAAGCAATCAGCCCCAGCATTTT	CAISESGQGGSNQPQHF
TRBJ2-7	TRBV20-1	TRBD2	many	TGCAGTGCTAGAGATCCGGCGGGAGGGCCGCGCGAGCAGTACTTC	CSARDPAGGPREQYF
TRBJ2-3	TRBV6-1	TRBD2	NA	TGTGCCAGCGGCCCTAGCGGGGGAGCGGATACGCAGTATTTT	CASGPSGGADTQYF
TRBJ1-1	TRBV7-2	NA	many	TGTGCCAGCAGCTTAGACCCCGGGGGGGTCTCAGCTTTCTTT	CASSLDPGGVSAFF
TRBJ2-1	TRBV7-2	NA	many	TGTGCCAGCAGCTTAGGGCTCTCCCATGAGCAGTTCTTC	CASSLGLSHEQFF
TRBJ2-5	TRBV7-9	NA	many	TGTGCCACTACCCTCGGGGGCCCCTTCCAAGAGACCCAGTACTTC	CATTLGGPFQETQYF
TRBJ2-7	TRBV7-2	NA	NA	TGTGCCAGCAGCTTATGGGTTGGGGGAAGGTACGACCAGTACTTC	CASSLWVGGRYDQYF
TRBJ2-3	TRBV20-1	TRBD2	many	TGCAGTGCGGATGCGAGGATCTTAGCGGGAGATACGCAGTATTTT	CSADARILAGDTQYF
TRBJ2-1	TRBV6-5	TRBD2	many	TGTGCCAGCAGGAGACGGACTAGCGGGAGAGAACAAGGCAATGAGCAGTTCTTC	CASRRRTSGREQGNEQFF